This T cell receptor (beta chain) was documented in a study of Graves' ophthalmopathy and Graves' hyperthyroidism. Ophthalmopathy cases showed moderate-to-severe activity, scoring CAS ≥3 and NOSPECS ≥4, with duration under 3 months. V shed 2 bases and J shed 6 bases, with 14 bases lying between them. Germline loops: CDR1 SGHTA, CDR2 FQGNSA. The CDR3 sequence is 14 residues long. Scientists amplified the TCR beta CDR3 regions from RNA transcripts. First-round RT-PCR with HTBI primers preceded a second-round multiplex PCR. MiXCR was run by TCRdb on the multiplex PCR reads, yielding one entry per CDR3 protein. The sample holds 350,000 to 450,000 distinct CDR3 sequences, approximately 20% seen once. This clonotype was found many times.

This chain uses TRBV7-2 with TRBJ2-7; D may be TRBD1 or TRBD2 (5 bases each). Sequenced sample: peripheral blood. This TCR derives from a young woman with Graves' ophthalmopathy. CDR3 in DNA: TGTGCCAGCAGCTTAACGAGGGGCCGTCTCGAGCAGTACTTC. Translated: CASSLTRGRLEQYF. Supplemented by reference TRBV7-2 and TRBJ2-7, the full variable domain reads GAGVSQSPSNKVTEKGKDVELRCDPISGHTALYWYRQSLGQGLEFLIYFQGNSAPDKSGLPSDRFSAERTGGSVSTLTIQRTQQEDSAVYLCASSLTRGRLEQYFGPGTRLTVT.